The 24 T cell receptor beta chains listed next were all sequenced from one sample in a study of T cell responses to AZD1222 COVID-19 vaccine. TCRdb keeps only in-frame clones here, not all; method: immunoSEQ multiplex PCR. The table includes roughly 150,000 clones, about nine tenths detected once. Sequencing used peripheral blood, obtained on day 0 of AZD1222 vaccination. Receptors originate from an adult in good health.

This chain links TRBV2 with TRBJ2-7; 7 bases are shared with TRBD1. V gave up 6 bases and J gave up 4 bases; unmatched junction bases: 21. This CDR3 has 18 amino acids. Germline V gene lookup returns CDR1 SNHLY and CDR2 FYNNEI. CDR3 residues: CASSAARTGTAIPYEQYF. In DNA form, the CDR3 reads TGTGCCAGCAGCGCCGCGCGAACCGGGACAGCTATCCCATACGAGCAGTACTTC.

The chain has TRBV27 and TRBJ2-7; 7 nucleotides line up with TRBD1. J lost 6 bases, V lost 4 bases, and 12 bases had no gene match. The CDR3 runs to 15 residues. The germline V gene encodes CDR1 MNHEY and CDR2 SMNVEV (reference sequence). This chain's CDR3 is CASSSGGEGLGEQYF. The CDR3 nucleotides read TGTGCCAGCAGTTCAGGGGGAGAGGGGTTGGGCGAGCAGTACTTC.

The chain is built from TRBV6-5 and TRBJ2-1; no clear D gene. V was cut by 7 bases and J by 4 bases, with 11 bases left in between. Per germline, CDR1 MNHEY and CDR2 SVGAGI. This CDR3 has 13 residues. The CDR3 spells CASTPVSYNEQFF. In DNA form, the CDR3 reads TGTGCCAGCACCCCGGTTTCTTACAATGAGCAGTTCTTC.

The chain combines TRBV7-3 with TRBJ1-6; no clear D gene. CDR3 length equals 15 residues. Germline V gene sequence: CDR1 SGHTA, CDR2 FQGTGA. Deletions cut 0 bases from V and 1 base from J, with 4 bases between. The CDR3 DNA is TGTGCCAGCAGCTTAACGGGATCCTATAATTCACCCCTCCACTTT. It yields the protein CASSLTGSYNSPLHF. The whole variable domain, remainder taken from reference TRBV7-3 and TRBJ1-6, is GAGVSQTPSNKVTEKGKYVELRCDPISGHTALYWYRQSLGQGPEFLIYFQGTGAADDSGLPNDRFFAVRPEGSVSTLKIQRTERGDSAVYLCASSLTGSYNSPLHFGNGTRLTVT.

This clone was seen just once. This chain's CDR3 is CASSPDRPRISGNTIYF. The CDR3 nucleotides read TGTGCCAGCAGCCCGGACCGGCCGCGCATCTCTGGAAACACCATATATTTT. The chain has TRBV27 and TRBJ1-3; D gene unclear. The CDR3 is 17 amino acids. Per the germline V gene, CDR1 is MNHEY and CDR2 is SMNVEV (reference sequence). Trimming cost V 6 bases and J 0 bases, with 18 bases left between them.

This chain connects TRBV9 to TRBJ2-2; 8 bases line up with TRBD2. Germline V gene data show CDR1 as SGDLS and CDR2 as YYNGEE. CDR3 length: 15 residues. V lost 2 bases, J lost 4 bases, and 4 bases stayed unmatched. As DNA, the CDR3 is TGTGCCAGCAGCGTTTACGGGGGGGCCACCGGGGAGCTGTTTTTT. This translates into CASSVYGGATGELFF.

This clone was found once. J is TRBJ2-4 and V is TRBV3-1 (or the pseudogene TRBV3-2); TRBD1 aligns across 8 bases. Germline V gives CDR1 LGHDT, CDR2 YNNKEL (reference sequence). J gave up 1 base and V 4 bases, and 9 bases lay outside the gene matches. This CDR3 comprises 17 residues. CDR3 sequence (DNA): TGTGCCAGCAGCCCCCGTCAGGGGGCTCATGCCAAAAACATTCAGTACTTC. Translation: CASSPRQGAHAKNIQYF.

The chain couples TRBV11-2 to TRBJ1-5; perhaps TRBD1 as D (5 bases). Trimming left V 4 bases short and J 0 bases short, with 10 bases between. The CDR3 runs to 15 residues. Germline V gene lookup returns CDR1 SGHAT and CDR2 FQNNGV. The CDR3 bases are TGTGCCAGCAGCTCCAGGGTGGATAGCAATCAGCCCCAGCATTTT. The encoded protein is CASSSRVDSNQPQHF.

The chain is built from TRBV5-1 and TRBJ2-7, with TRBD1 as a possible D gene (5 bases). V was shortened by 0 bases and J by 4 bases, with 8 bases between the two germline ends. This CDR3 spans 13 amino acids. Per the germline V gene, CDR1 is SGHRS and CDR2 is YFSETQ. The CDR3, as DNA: TGCGCCAGCAGCTTGGAAAGGGGTTACGAGCAGTACTTC. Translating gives CASSLERGYEQYF.

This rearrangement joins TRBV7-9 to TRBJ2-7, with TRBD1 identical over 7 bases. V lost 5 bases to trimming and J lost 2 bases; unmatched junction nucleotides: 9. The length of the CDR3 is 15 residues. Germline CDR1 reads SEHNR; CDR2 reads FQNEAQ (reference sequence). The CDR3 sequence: CASSPQGGETYEQYF. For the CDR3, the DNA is TGTGCCAGCAGCCCCCAAGGGGGCGAGACCTACGAGCAGTACTTC.

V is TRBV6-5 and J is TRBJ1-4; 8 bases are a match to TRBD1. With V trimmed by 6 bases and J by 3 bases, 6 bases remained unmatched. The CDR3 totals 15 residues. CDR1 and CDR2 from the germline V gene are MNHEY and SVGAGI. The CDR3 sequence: CASRLRQGSNEKLFF. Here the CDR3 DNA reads TGTGCCAGCAGACTTAGACAGGGGTCTAATGAAAAACTGTTTTTT.

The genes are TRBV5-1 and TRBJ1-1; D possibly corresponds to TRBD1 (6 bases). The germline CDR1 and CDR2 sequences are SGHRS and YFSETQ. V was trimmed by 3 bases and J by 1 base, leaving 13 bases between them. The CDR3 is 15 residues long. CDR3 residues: CASSSTPDRNTEAFF. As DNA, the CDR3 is TGCGCCAGCAGCTCAACCCCGGACAGGAACACTGAAGCTTTCTTT.

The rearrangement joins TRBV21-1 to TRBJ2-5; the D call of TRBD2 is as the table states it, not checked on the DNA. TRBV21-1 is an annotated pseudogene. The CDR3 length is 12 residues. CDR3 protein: CAKFQTRETQYF. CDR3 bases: TGTGCCAAGTTCCAGACTCGCGAGACCCAGTACTTC.

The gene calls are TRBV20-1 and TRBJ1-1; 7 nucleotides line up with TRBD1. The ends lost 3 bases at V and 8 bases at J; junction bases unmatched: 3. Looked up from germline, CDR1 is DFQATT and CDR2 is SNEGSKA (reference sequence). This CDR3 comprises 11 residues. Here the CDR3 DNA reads TGCAGTGCTAGGGACAGGTGGGAAGCTTTCTTT. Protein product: CSARDRWEAFF.

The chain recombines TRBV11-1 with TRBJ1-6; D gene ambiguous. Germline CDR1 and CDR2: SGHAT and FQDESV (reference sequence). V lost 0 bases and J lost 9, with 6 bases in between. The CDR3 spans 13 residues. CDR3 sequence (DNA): TGTGCCAGCAGCTTAGCGCGTGGTTCACCCCTCCACTTT. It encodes CASSLARGSPLHF.

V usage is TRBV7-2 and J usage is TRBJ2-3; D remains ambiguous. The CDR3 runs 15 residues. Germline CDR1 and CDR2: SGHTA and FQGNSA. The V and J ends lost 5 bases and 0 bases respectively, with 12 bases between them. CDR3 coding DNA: TGTGCCAGCAGCCCCTTTGCTGGGAGCACAGATACGCAGTATTTT. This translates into CASSPFAGSTDTQYF.

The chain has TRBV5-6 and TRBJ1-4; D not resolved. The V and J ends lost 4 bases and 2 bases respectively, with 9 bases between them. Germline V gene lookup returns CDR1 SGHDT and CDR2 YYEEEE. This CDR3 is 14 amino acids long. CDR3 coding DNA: TGTGCCAGCAGCCCCGGTAGGACTAATGAAAAACTGTTTTTT. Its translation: CASSPGRTNEKLFF.

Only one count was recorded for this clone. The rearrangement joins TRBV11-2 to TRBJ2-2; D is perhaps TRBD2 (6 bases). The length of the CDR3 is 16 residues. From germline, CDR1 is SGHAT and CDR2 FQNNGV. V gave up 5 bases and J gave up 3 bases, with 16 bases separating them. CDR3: CASSATGTYYTGELFF. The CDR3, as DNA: TGTGCCAGCAGCGCAACCGGGACTTACTACACCGGGGAGCTGTTTTTT.

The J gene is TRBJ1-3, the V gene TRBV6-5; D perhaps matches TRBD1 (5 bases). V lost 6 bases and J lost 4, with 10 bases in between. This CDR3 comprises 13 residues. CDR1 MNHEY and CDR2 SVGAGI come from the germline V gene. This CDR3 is CASSLTDGNTIYF. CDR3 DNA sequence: TGTGCCAGCAGCCTGACAGACGGAAACACCATATATTTT.

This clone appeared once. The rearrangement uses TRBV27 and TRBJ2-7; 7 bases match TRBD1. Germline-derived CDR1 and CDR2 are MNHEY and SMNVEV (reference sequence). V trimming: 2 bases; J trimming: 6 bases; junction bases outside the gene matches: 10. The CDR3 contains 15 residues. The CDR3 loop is CASSLLAGTESEQYF. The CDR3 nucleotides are TGTGCCAGCAGTTTACTCGCCGGGACAGAAAGCGAGCAGTACTTC.

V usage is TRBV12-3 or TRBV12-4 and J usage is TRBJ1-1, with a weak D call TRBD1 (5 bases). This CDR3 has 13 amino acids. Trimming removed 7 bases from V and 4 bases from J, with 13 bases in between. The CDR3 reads CASTPMRGTEAFF. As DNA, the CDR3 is TGTGCCAGCACCCCGATGAGGGGCACTGAAGCTTTCTTT.

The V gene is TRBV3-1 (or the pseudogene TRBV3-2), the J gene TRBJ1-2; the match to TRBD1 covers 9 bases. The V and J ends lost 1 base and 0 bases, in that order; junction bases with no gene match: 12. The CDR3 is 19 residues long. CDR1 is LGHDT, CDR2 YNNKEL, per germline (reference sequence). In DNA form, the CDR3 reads TGTGCCAGCAGCCAAGGCCGAACAGGGGGCTATGCTCCTAACTATGGCTACACCTTC. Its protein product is CASSQGRTGGYAPNYGYTF.

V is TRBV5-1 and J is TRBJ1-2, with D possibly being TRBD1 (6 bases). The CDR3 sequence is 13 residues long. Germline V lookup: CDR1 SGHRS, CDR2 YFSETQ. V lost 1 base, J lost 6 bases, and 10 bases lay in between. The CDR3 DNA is TGCGCCAGCAGCTTGCAGGGGTCTGATGGCTACACCTTC. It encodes CASSLQGSDGYTF.

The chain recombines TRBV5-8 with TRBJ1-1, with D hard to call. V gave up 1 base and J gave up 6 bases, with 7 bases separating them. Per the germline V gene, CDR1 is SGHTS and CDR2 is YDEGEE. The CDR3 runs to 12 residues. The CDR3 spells CASSLSVAEAFF. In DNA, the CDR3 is TGTGCCAGCAGCTTGTCTGTGGCTGAAGCTTTCTTT.